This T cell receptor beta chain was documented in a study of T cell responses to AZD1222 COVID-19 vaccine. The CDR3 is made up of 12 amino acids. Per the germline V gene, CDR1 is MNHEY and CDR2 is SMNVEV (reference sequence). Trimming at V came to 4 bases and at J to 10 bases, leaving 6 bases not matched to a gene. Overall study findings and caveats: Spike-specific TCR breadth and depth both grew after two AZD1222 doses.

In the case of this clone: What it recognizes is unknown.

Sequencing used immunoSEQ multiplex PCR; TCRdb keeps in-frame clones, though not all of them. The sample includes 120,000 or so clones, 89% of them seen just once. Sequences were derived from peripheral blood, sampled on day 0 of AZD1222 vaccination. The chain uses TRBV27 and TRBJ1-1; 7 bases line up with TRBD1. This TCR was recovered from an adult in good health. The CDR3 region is CASSSTGWVAFF. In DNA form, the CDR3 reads TGTGCCAGCAGTTCGACAGGGTGGGTAGCTTTCTTT.